This entry concerns a single TCR beta chain. This sample is part of a study of blood T cell repertoires in COVID-19. Profiled with immunoSEQ multiplex PCR; TCRdb holds only in-frame clones, not every one. Here the sample spans more than 200,000 clones, 70% to 90% being singletons. Trimming removed 0 bases from V and 2 bases from J, with 8 bases in between. Germline CDR1 and CDR2: SGHRS and YFSETQ. The CDR3 is 14 amino acids. The clonotype originates from a man under 40 with acute COVID-19. The chain links TRBV5-1 to TRBJ2-5, with D perhaps TRBD1 (5 bases). Sequenced input: PBMCs or T cells enriched from blood (not recorded which). CDR3 bases: TGCGCCAGCAGCTTGGGACAGCAACAAGAGACCCAGTACTTC. Amino acids: CASSLGQQQETQYF.